This T cell receptor (beta chain) derives from a study of monozygotic twins with inflammatory bowel disease. TCRdb re-called the 5' RACE reads and gives one entry per CDR3 protein, without DNA. The sample's table shows about 160,000 distinct CDR3 sequences. This CDR3 is 16 amino acids long. From germline, CDR1 is LNHDA and CDR2 SQIVND (reference sequence). Sequenced sample: blood. This receptor was obtained from a human donor with ulcerative colitis or Crohn's disease, or a healthy co-twin of an affected twin (not recorded which). The chain has TRBV19 and TRBJ2-2; TCRdb proposes TRBD1, but this gene call is untestable without DNA. The CDR3 here is CASTRRDLANTGELFF.